This T cell receptor beta chain was recorded in a study of T-cell reconstitution after alpha-beta-depleted transplantation in children. A TCRbeta library incorporating unique molecular identifiers was prepared. TCRdb recomputed calls from the PCR reads with MiXCR, one row per CDR3 protein. The profile shows around 400,000 distinct CDR3 sequences, about 11% of them singletons. This clonotype has just a few counts. The receptor's source is a human donor who donated a stem cell graft to a child with acute myeloid leukemia. The specimen was PBMCs from the stem cell graft donor, collected from the stem cell graft.

CDR3 loop: CASSWTSGASTDTQYF. The CDR3 coding sequence is TGTGCCAGCAGTTGGACTAGCGGAGCTAGCACAGATACGCAGTATTTT. This chain links TRBV12-3 or TRBV12-4 with TRBJ2-3; TRBD2 matches at 10 bases. V gave up 4 bases and J gave up 0 bases; unmatched junction bases: 4. The CDR3 length is 16 residues.